This T cell receptor (beta chain) derives from a study of shared clonotypes between healthy human individuals. CD45RO-negative, CCR7-selected cells formed the naive CD8 fraction, which excluded terminally differentiated effector memory CD45RA+ cells. CDR1 and CDR2 (germline): SNHLY, FYNNEI. The V end was cut by 3 bases, the J end by 4 bases, with 10 bases between. CDR3 size: 14 residues. Repertoires were generated with immunoSEQ multiplex PCR, while TCRdb's copy carries only in-frame clones and drops some. The sample has about 600,000 clones; 95% to 98% are singletons. This sequence joins TRBV2 and TRBJ2-1; possible D gene TRBD1, 5 bases. Sequenced: naive CD8+ T cells sorted from blood. The sequence derives from a man aged 25 to 45 in good health. In DNA, the CDR3 is TGTGCCAGCAGTGATTCAGGGTTTTACAATGAGCAGTTCTTC. It codes for CASSDSGFYNEQFF.